The present T cell receptor beta chain was sequenced within a study of response to subunit inactivated influenza vaccine. Points from the study as a whole: Few additional T cells are recruited per seasonal influenza vaccination, authors suggested.

TCRdb called the RT-PCR reads again in MiXCR, with one record for every CDR3 protein. The sample holds more than 450,000 distinct CDR3 sequences, around 8% seen once. This clonotype was detected only a few times. What it recognizes is unknown. This CDR3 is 15 amino acids long. In germline, CDR1 is SGHKS, CDR2 YYEKEE (reference sequence). The V and J ends lost 0 bases and 7 bases respectively, with 16 bases between them. The chain recombines TRBV5-5 with TRBJ1-2; maybe TRBD1 (6 bases). The receptor comes from a man aged 50 to 75 who received an inactivated influenza vaccine. Sample: PBMCs from blood, taken less than 30 months after vaccination. DNA of the CDR3: TGTGCCAGCAGCTTGGAGGCCACGGGGGGCAGTGGCTACACCTTC. Its translation: CASSLEATGGSGYTF.